This entry lists 5 T cell receptor beta chains sequenced from one sample in a study of cytomegalovirus exposure and HLA in healthy donors. Researchers ran the PCR with 60 Vbeta and 13 Jbeta primers. Assay used: immunoSEQ multiplex PCR; TCRdb lists only in-frame clones, some missing. The table shows 150,000 to 200,000 clones, with under 80% occurring only once. Sequencing was performed on PBMCs. The source is a middle-aged man in good health and CMV-seronegative.

V is TRBV27 and J is TRBJ2-7; a possible D gene is TRBD1 (5 bases). V shed 2 bases and J shed 0 bases, with 11 bases lying between them. Germline lookup yields CDR1 MNHEY and CDR2 SMNVEV (reference sequence). The CDR3 covers 15 residues. The DNA for the CDR3 is TGTGCCAGCAGTTTAAGGGGTGATTTCTCCTACGAGCAGTACTTC. This translates into CASSLRGDFSYEQYF.

CDR3 residues: CASSLLEGQPQHF. CDR3 nucleotides: TGTGCCAGCAGCCTCCTGGAGGGACAGCCCCAGCATTTT. This chain joins TRBV6-6 and TRBJ1-5, with unresolved D. Germline CDR1 and CDR2: MNHNY and SVGAGI (reference sequence). The CDR3 consists of 13 residues. Trimming took 6 bases from V and 7 from J, leaving 13 bases between them.

For this clone: The same CDR3 also results from other DNA sequences found in this sample. The genes are TRBV5-4 and TRBJ2-2; 9 nucleotides align to TRBD2. Trimming removed 0 bases from V and 2 bases from J; junction bases left unmatched: 5. CDR1 and CDR2 (germline): SGHNT, YYREEE (reference sequence). This CDR3 has 17 residues. This chain's CDR3 is CASSLGGLAGNTGELFF. The CDR3 nucleotides are TGTGCCAGCAGCTTGGGGGGCCTAGCGGGAAACACCGGGGAGCTGTTTTTT.

The chain combines TRBV11-2 with TRBJ2-7; maybe TRBD1 (6 bases). The V and J ends lost 5 bases and 4 bases respectively, with 9 bases between them. The CDR3 loop spans 12 amino acids. From germline, CDR1 is SGHAT and CDR2 FQNNGV. CDR3 region: CASSRGGYEQYF. Written as DNA, the CDR3 is TGTGCCAGCAGCCGAGGGGGTTACGAGCAGTACTTC.

This chain joins TRBV6-5 and TRBJ2-5; possible D gene TRBD2, 5 bases. Trimming cost V 0 bases and J 3 bases, with 14 bases left between them. Germline assignment: CDR1 MNHEY and CDR2 SVGAGI. This CDR3 has 16 residues. CDR3 protein: CASSYSGSGLEETQYF. CDR3 sequence (DNA): TGTGCCAGCAGTTACTCTGGATCGGGATTAGAAGAGACCCAGTACTTC.